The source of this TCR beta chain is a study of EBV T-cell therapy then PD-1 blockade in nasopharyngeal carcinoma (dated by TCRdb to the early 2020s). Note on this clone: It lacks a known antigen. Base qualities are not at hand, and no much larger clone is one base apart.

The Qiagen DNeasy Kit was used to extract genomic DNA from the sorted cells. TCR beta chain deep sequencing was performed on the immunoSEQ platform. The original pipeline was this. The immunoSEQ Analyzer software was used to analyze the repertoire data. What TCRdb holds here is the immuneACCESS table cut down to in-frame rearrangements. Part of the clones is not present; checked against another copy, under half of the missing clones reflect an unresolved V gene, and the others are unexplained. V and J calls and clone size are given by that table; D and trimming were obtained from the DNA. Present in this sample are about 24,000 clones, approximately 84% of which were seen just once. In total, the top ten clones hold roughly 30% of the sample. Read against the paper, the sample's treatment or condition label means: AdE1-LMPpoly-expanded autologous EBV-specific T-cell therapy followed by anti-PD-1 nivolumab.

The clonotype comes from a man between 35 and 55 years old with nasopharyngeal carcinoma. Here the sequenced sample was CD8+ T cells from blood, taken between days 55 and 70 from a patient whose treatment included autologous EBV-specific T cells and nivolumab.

The DNA is TGTGCCAGCAGCCTCCCTACAGGGGAGACCCAGTACTTC. It translates to CASSLPTGETQYF. The sequence links TRBV12-3 or TRBV12-4 to TRBJ2-5, with TRBD1 perhaps the D gene, on 6 matching bases. There are 13 amino acids in the CDR3, from cysteine to phenylalanine inclusive. CDR3 DNA only is kept here, 39 bases in frame from base 1. V is cut by 6 bases and J by 5 bases, and the space between the germline ends is 13 bases.